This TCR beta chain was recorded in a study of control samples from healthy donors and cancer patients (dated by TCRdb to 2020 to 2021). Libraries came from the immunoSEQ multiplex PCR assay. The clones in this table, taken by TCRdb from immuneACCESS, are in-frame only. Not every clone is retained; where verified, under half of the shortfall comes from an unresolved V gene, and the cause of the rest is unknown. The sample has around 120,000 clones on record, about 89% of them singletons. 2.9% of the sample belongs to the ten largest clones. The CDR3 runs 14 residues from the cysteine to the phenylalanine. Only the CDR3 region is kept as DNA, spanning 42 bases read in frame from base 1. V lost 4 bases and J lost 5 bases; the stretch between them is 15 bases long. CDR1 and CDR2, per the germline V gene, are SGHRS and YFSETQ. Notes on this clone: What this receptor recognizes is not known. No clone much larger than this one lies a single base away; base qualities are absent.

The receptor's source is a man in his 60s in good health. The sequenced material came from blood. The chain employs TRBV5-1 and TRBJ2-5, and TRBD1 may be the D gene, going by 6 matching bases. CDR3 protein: CASSAGTLRETQYF. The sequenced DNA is TGCGCCAGCAGCGCCGGGACATTGAGGGAGACCCAGTACTTC.